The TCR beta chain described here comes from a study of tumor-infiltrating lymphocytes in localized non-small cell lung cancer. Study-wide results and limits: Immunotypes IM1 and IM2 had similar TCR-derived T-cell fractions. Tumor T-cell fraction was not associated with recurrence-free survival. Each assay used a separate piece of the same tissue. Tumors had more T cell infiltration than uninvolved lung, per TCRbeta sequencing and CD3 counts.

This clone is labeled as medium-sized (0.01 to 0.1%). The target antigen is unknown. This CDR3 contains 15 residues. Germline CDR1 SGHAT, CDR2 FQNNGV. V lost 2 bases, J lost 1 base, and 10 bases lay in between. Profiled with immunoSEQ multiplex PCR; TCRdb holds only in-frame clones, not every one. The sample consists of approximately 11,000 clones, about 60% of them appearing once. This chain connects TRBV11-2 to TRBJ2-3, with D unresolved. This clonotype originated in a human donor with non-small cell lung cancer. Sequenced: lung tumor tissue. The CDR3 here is CASSLFLVGTDTQYF. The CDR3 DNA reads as TGTGCCAGCAGCTTATTTCTAGTCGGCACAGATACGCAGTATTTT.